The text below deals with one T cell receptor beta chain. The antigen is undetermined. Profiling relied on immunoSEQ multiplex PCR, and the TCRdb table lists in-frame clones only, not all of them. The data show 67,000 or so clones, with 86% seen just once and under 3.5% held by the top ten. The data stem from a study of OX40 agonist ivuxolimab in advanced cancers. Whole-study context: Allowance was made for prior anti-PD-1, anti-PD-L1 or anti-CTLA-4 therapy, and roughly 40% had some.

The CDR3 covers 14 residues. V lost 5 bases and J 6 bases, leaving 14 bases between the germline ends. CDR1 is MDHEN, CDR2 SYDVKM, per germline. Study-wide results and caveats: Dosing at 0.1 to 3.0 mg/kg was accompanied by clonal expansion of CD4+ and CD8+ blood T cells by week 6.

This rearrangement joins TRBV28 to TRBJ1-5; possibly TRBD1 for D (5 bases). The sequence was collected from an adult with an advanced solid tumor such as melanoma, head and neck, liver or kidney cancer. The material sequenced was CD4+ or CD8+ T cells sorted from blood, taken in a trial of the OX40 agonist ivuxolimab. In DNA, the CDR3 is TGTGCCAGCAGTCCATATCTCAGGGTTCAGCCCCAGCATTTT. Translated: CASSPYLRVQPQHF.